This T cell receptor beta chain comes out of a study of blood T cell repertoires in COVID-19. Study-wide background: Samples representing acute and convalescent COVID-19 were sourced from the United States, Italy and Spain.

This clone was seen a few times. Profiled with immunoSEQ multiplex PCR; TCRdb holds only in-frame clones, not every one. The table records 65,000 to 95,000 clones, roughly 90% of them present only once. Losses at the gene ends were 5 bases for V and 2 bases for J; bases not matched to a gene: 3. This CDR3 has 14 residues. Germline CDR1 and CDR2: SGHNT and YENEEA. The TCR sequence derives from an older man with active or convalescent COVID-19. The chain joins TRBV11-3 to TRBJ2-5, with TRBD1 matching over 9 bases. Material for sequencing was peripheral blood. The CDR3 spells CASSPGQGQETQYF. The CDR3 DNA reads as TGTGCCAGCAGCCCCGGACAGGGGCAAGAGACCCAGTACTTC. Filled out from reference TRBV11-3 and TRBJ2-5, the complete variable domain reads EAGVVQSPRYKIIEKKQPVAFWCNPISGHNTLYWYLQNLGQGPELLIRYENEEAVDDSQLPKDRFSAERLKGVDSTLKIQPAELGDSAVYLCASSPGQGQETQYFGPGTRLLVL.